This T cell receptor beta chain was obtained from a study of graft-versus-host responses after intestinal transplantation. For the study at large: Every transplant recipient was induced with anti-thymocyte globulin, then maintained on tacrolimus and steroids for roughly 3 years.

Germline CDR1 reads SNHLY; CDR2 reads FYNNEI. V shed 9 bases and J 6 bases; nucleotides not matched to a gene: 11. This CDR3 region has 14 residues. Clones were sequenced by immunoSEQ multiplex PCR, and TCRdb holds only the in-frame ones, with some missing. The sample consists of 35,000 to 50,000 clones, about 95% of them appearing once. This TCR came from a human patient who received an intestinal transplant, so some T cells may come from the graft donor. V and J are TRBV2 and TRBJ1-2, with 9 nucleotides matching TRBD1. The sequencing here drew on PBMCs, taken approximately 360 days after intestinal transplant. The CDR3 region has the DNA TGTGCCAGTCCTTCCCCCGGGACAGGGAATGGCTACACCTTC. It is translated as CASPSPGTGNGYTF.